This TCR beta chain was captured in a study of T cell clusters in autoimmune cytopenias. General study results and limits: The T cell clusters came from computational analysis alone and lack functional validation. Physiological T cell clusters of healthy donors were apparently absent in primary autoimmune cytopenia patients. TRB repertoire shifts in secondary cytopenia and chronic lymphocytic leukemia mostly reflected lymphoma, not autoimmunity. The cluster-lack signature was not seen for secondary cytopenia versus chronic lymphocytic leukemia.

A word on this clonotype: What it recognizes is unknown.

TRB was amplified by touch-down multiplex PCR, primer pools A and B combined. TCRdb reprocessed the multiplex PCR reads; each CDR3 protein has one entry and no DNA is given. This sample's table reports some 5,900 distinct CDR3 sequences. The CDR3 is 14 amino acids. Germline V gene data show CDR1 as MNHEY and CDR2 as SVGAGI. TRB amplification used 250 ng of peripheral blood genomic DNA. This chain joins TRBV6-5 and TRBJ2-1; without DNA, the TCRdb call of TRBD1 cannot be checked. The TCR comes from a human donor with an autoimmune cytopenia or autoimmune hepatitis (not recorded which). The sequenced sample consisted of peripheral blood. CDR3 sequence reads: CASSYPGGAGEQFF.